This T cell receptor beta chain comes out of a study of cytomegalovirus exposure and HLA in healthy donors. Whole-study context: Genotyping showed around 80% of 350 to 400 donors falling in the Caucasian-associated ancestry cluster.

This CDR3 region has 16 residues. V lost 2 bases to trimming and J lost 5 bases; unmatched junction nucleotides: 10. CDR1 is SGHTA, CDR2 FQGNSA, per germline. PCR primers comprised 60 Vbeta and 13 Jbeta primers. Clones were sequenced by immunoSEQ multiplex PCR, and TCRdb holds only the in-frame ones, with some missing. This repertoire shows roughly 84,000 clones, 60% to 85% found once; its top ten account for around 6%. A remark on this clone: What it binds is not known.

These donors counted as nominally healthy when sampled, but unrecorded immune exposures were likely. Study-level points and caveats: TRBV6-2, TRBV6-3 and some other V segments were unresolvable in 87-base-pair reads. Most TCRs appeared rarely, but some public TCRs recurred in many donors.

Sequenced sample: PBMCs. The clonotype originates from a male donor in good health and CMV-seropositive. The rearrangement uses TRBV7-2 and TRBJ2-3; 7 bases align to TRBD2. The DNA for the CDR3 is TGTGCCAGCAGCTTACTGGGGACTATTTCGGTAGATACGCAGTATTTT. Residues: CASSLLGTISVDTQYF.